These 5 T cell receptor beta chains were all obtained from the same sample, sequenced in a study of regulatory T cells in long-lasting Graves disease. Construction of the TCR beta libraries employed iRepertoire HTBI primers in conjunction with Arm-PCR of CDR3 regions. TCRdb analysed the multiplex PCR reads with MiXCR anew, one entry per CDR3 protein. The sample contains some 330,000 distinct CDR3 sequences, roughly 25% of which appear only once. As for time point: persistent/refractory GD, antithyroid drugs over 5 years with positive TRAb. PBMCs provided the RNA from which the TCR library was made. Sequences were derived from peripheral blood mononuclear cells (PBMCs), sampled when the disease was refractory, from a patient treated with antithyroid drugs. The receptors come from a woman aged 40 to 55 with Graves disease.

CDR3 bases: TGCGCCAGCAGCTTAGGAGTTGTGGGGAACACCGGGGAGCTGTTTTTT. This sequence encodes CASSLGVVGNTGELFF. This chain uses TRBV5-1 with TRBJ2-2; D gene ambiguous. V was pared by 2 bases and J by 1 base, with 12 bases between. The CDR3 length is 16 residues. CDR1 and CDR2 (germline): SGHRS, YFSETQ.

There are a few counts of this clonotype. This chain uses TRBV10-3 with TRBJ1-5; D may be TRBD1 (6 bases). Germline-derived CDR1 and CDR2 are ENHRY and SYGVKD. V gave up 8 bases and J gave up 0 bases, with 11 bases separating them. The CDR3 contains 14 residues. CDR3 loop: CAIQEGGSNQPQHF. Here the CDR3 DNA reads TGTGCCATCCAGGAGGGGGGTAGCAATCAGCCCCAGCATTTT.

Ten or more counts support this clonotype. The chain couples TRBV28 to TRBJ1-4, with D perhaps matching TRBD1 (5 bases). The CDR3 runs to 15 residues. Trimming left V 6 bases short and J 4 bases short, with 15 bases between. Per the germline V gene, CDR1 is MDHEN and CDR2 is SYDVKM. CDR3 nucleotide sequence: TGTGCCAGCAGACGCAACAGGCCTATTAATGAAAAACTGTTTTTT. Its protein is CASRRNRPINEKLFF.

The table lists this clonotype with a few counts. The chain has TRBV19 and TRBJ2-2; D remains unclear. The CDR3 spans 11 residues. Germline assignment: CDR1 LNHDA and CDR2 SQIVND (reference sequence). V dropped 7 bases and J dropped 5 bases, with 5 bases sitting between them. CDR3 nucleotide sequence: TGTGCCAGTACCTTTACCGGGGAGCTGTTTTTT. Its protein product is CASTFTGELFF.

This clonotype was detected ten times or more. V and J are TRBV28 and TRBJ1-1, with 7 bases identical to TRBD1. The CDR3 length is 14 residues. J was trimmed by 3 bases and V by 4 bases; bases with no gene match: 5. Germline-derived CDR1 and CDR2 are MDHEN and SYDVKM. The CDR3 loop reads CASSSGGADTEAFF. The CDR3 region has the DNA TGTGCCAGCAGTTCAGGGGGAGCGGACACTGAAGCTTTCTTT.